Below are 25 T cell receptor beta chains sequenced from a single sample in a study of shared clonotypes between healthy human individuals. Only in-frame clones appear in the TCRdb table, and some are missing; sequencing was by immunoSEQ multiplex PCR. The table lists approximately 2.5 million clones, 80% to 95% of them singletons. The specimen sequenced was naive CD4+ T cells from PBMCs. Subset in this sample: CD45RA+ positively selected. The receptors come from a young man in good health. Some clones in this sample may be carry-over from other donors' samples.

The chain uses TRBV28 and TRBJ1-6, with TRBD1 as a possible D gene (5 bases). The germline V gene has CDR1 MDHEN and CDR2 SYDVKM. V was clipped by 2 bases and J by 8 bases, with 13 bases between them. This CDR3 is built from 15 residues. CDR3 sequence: CASSLLGGDDSPLHF. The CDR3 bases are TGTGCCAGCAGTTTACTGGGAGGGGATGATTCACCCCTCCACTTT.

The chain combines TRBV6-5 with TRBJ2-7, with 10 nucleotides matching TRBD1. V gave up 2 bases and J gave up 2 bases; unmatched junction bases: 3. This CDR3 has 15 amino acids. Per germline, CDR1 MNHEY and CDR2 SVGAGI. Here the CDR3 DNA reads TGTGCCAGCAGTTACGGGACAGGGGTCACCTACGAGCAGTACTTC. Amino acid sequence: CASSYGTGVTYEQYF.

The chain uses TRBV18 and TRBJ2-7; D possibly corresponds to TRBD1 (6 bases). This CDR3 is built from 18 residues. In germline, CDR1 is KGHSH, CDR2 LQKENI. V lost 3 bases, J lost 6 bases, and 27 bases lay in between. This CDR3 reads CASSPQAESLTGQGEQYF. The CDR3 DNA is TGTGCCAGCTCACCGCAGGCAGAGTCATTAACAGGGCAAGGCGAGCAGTACTTC.

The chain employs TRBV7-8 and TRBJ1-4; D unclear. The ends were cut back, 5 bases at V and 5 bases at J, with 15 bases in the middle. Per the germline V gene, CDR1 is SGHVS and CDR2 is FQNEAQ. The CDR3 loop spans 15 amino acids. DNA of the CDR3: TGTGCCAGCAGCCCAAGGGCGCGGGTGAATGAAAAACTGTTTTTT. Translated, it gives CASSPRARVNEKLFF.

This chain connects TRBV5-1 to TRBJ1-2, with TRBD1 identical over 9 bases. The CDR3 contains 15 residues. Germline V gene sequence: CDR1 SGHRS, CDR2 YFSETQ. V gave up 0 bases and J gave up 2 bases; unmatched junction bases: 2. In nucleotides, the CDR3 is TGCGCCAGCAGCTTGGAAGGACAGGGGAACTATGGCTACACCTTC. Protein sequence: CASSLEGQGNYGYTF. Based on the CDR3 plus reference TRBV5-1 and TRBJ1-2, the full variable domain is KAGVTQTPRYLIKTRGQQVTLSCSPISGHRSVSWYQQTPGQGLQFLFEYFSETQRNKGNFPGRFSGRQFSNSRSEMNVSTLELGDSALYLCASSLEGQGNYGYTFGSGTRLTVV.

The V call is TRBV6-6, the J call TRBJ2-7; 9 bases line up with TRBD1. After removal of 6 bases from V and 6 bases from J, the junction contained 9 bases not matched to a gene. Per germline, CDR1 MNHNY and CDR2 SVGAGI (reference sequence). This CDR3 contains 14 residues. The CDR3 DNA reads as TGTGCCAGCAGAACCGGGACAGGGTTTAGCGAGCAGTACTTC. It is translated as CASRTGTGFSEQYF.

Written as DNA, the CDR3 is TGTGCCAGCAGGTACCAGGGGGGGATCAGGAGGAGCAATCAGCCCCAGCATTTT. This codes for CASRYQGGIRRSNQPQHF. This sequence joins TRBV28 and TRBJ1-5, with 7 nucleotides matching TRBD1. The germline V gene has CDR1 MDHEN and CDR2 SYDVKM. The CDR3 is 18 amino acids. The junction had 15 bases not matched to a gene; V was cut back by 6 bases and J by 1 base.

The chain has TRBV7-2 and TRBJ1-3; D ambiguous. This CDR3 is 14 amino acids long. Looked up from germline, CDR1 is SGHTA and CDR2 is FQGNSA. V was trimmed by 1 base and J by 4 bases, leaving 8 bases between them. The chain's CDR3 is CASSLGTWGNTIYF. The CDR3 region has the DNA TGTGCCAGCAGCTTAGGGACGTGGGGAAACACCATATATTTT. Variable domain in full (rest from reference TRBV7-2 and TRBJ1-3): GAGVSQSPSNKVTEKGKDVELRCDPISGHTALYWYRQSLGQGLEFLIYFQGNSAPDKSGLPSDRFSAERTGGSVSTLTIQRTQQEDSAVYLCASSLGTWGNTIYFGEGSWLTVV.

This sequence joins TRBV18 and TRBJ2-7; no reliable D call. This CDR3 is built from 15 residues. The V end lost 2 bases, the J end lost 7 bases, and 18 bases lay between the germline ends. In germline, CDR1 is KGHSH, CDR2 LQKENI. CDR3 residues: CASSPSTVGGLEQYF. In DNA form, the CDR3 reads TGTGCCAGCTCACCATCAACGGTGGGTGGCTTAGAGCAGTACTTC.

DNA for the CDR3: TGTGCCAGCAGTAAATACATGAACACTGAAGCTTTCTTT. As protein: CASSKYMNTEAFF. This chain connects TRBV2 to TRBJ1-1; no clear D. V lost 5 bases, J lost 0 bases, and 7 bases lay in between. The CDR3 sequence is 13 residues long. The germline gives CDR1 SNHLY, CDR2 FYNNEI.

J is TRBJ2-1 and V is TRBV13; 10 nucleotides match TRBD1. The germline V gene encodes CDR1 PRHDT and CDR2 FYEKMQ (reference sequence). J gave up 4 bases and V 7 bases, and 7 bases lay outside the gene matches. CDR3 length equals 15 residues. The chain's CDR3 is CASTLRQGAYNEQFF. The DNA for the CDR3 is TGTGCCAGCACCCTGAGACAGGGGGCTTACAATGAGCAGTTCTTC.

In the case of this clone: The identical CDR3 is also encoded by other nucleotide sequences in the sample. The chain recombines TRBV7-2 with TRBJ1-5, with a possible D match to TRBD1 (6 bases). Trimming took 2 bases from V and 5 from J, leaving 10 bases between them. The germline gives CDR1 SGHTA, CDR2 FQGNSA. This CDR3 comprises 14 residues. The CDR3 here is CASSLRGGDQPQHF. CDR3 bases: TGTGCCAGCAGCTTACGAGGGGGGGATCAGCCCCAGCATTTT. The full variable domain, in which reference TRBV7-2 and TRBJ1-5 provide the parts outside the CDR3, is GAGVSQSPSNKVTEKGKDVELRCDPISGHTALYWYRQSLGQGLEFLIYFQGNSAPDKSGLPSDRFSAERTGGSVSTLTIQRTQQEDSAVYLCASSLRGGDQPQHFGDGTRLSIL.

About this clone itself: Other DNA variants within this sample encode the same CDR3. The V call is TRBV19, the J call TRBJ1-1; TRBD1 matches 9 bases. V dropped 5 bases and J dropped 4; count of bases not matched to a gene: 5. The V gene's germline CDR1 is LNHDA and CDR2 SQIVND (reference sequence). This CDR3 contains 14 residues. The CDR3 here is CASSLRQGGTEAFF. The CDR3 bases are TGTGCCAGTAGTCTGAGACAGGGGGGCACTGAAGCTTTCTTT.

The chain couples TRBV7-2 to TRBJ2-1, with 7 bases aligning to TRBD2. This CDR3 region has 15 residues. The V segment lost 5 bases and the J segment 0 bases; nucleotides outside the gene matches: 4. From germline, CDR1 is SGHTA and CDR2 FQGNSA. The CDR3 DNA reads TGTGCCAGCAGCCCTAGCGGACTCTCCTACAATGAGCAGTTCTTC. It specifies CASSPSGLSYNEQFF.

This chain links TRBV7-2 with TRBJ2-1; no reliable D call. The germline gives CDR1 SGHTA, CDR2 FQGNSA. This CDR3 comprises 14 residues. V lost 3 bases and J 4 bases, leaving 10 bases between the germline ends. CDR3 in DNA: TGTGCCAGCAGCTTGTTGACGGGTTACAATGAGCAGTTCTTC. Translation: CASSLLTGYNEQFF.

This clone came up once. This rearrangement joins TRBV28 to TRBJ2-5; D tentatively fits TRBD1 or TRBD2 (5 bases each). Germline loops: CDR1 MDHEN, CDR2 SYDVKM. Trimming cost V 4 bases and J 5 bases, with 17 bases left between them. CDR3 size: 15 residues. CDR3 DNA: TGTGCCAGCAGTTCCAGCGCCCGGGGACGTGAGACCCAGTACTTC. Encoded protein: CASSSSARGRETQYF.

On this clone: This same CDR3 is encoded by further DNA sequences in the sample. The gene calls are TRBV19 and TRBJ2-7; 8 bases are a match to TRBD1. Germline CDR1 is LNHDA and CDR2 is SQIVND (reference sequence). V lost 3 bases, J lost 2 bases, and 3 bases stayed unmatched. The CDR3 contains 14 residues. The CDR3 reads CASSITGGPYEQYF. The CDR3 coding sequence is TGTGCCAGTAGTATCACAGGGGGGCCCTACGAGCAGTACTTC.

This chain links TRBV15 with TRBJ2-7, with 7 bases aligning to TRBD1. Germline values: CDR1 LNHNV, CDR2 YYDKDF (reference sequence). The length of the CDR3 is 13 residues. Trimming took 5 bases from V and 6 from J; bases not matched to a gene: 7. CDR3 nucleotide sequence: TGTGCCACCAGCCCGCGAGAGGGGGCCGAGCAGTACTTC. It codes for CATSPREGAEQYF.

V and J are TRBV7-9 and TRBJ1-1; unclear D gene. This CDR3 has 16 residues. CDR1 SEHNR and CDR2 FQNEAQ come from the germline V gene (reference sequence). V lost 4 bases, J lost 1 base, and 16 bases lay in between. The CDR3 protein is CASSSEEWTENTEAFF. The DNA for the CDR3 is TGTGCCAGCAGCTCCGAGGAATGGACGGAGAACACTGAAGCTTTCTTT.

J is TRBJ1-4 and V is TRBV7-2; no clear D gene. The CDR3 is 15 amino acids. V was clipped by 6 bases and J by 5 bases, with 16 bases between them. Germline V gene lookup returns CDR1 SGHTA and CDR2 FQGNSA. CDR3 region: CASSPRGAKNEKLFF. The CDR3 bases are TGTGCCAGCAGTCCGCGCGGTGCTAAGAATGAAAAACTGTTTTTT.

The CDR3 DNA follows: TGCGCCAGCCAGCCTGCTCCCGGGGGTAGTGAAAAACTGTTTTTT. This codes for CASQPAPGGSEKLFF. The chain carries TRBV5-1 and TRBJ1-4; possible D gene TRBD1, 5 bases. The germline V gene encodes CDR1 SGHRS and CDR2 YFSETQ. With 7 bases removed from V and 7 bases from J, the gap between germline ends came to 20 bases. This CDR3 spans 15 amino acids.

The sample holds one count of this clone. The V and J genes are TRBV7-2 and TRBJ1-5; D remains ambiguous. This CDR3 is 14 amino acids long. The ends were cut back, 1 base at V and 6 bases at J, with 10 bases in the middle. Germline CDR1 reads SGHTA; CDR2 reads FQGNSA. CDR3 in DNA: TGTGCCAGCAGCTTAGTAGGGCATGGTCAGCCCCAGCATTTT. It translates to CASSLVGHGQPQHF.

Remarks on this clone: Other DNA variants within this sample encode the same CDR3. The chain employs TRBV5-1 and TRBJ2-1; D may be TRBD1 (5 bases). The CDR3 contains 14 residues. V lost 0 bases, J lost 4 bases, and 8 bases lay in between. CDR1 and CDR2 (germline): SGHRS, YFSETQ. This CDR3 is CASSLGGLYNEQFF. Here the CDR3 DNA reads TGCGCCAGCAGCTTGGGGGGCCTATACAATGAGCAGTTCTTC.

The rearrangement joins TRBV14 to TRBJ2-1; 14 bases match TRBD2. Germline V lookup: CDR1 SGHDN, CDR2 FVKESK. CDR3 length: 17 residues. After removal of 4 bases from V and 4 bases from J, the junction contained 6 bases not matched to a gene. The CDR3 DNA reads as TGTGCCAGCAGCCCCCCGACTAGCGGGAGGGGGTACAATGAGCAGTTCTTC. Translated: CASSPPTSGRGYNEQFF.

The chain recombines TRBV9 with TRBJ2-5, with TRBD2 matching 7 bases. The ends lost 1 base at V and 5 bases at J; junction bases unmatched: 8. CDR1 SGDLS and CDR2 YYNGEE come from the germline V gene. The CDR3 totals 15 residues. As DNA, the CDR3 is TGTGCCAGCAGCGTAAGCGGGACCAGTATGGAGACCCAGTACTTC. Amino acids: CASSVSGTSMETQYF.